This T cell receptor beta chain was sequenced in a study of T-cell reconstitution after alpha-beta-depleted transplantation in children. Study-wide findings and caveats: Alpha-beta T cells present about two months after transplant were reported to originate from several hundred expanded graft clones. The study traced high day-60 TCRbeta diversity in some patients to surviving recipient T cells and thymic progenitors. After one year, T-cell counts and TCRbeta diversity mostly came from new T cells.

It was with unique molecular identifiers that the TCRbeta library was prepared. TCRdb used MiXCR to reprocess the PCR reads, holding one entry per CDR3 protein. The sample has 750,000 to 950,000 distinct CDR3 sequences; roughly 15% are singletons. This clonotype appeared many times. Its antigen is unidentified. The CDR3 contains 16 residues. V was trimmed by 4 bases and J by 3 bases, leaving 16 bases between them. The source is a male patient under 18 who had a stem cell transplant for acute lymphoblastic leukemia, so the T cells may come from the graft donor. This specimen consisted of PBMCs, mostly from graft donor cells, obtained 360 days after TCRalphabeta/CD19-depleted stem cell transplant. This sequence joins TRBV12-3 or TRBV12-4 and TRBJ2-1; D perhaps matches TRBD1 (6 bases). The CDR3 DNA reads TGTGCCAGCAGTTCCATCGGGACAAAGATCTACAATGAGCAGTTCTTC. It specifies CASSSIGTKIYNEQFF.